These 2 T cell receptor beta chains originate from one sample sequenced in a study of graft-versus-host responses after intestinal transplantation. The method was immunoSEQ multiplex PCR; TCRdb's version includes in-frame clones alone and lacks a portion of them. The sample records under 50,000 clones, more than 85% being singletons. This sample comprised PBMCs, obtained 734 days after intestinal transplantation. Receptor source: a human patient who received an intestinal transplant, so some T cells may come from the graft donor.

This chain joins TRBV11-2 and TRBJ2-1, with TRBD2 matching over 7 bases. J gave up 12 bases and V 1 base, and 3 bases lay outside the gene matches. The CDR3 totals 12 residues. Germline CDR1 SGHAT, CDR2 FQNNGV. The CDR3 DNA follows: TGTGCCAGCAGCTTAGGACCTAGCGGGCAGTTCTTC. Its translation: CASSLGPSGQFF.

The chain joins TRBV5-1 to TRBJ2-7; 11 bases line up with TRBD2. J lost 5 bases, V lost 0 bases, and 4 bases had no gene match. This CDR3 is 15 amino acids long. Germline lookup yields CDR1 SGHRS and CDR2 YFSETQ. CDR3 sequence (DNA): TGCGCCAGCAGCTTGGTAGCGGGAGGGCCCGACGAGCAGTACTTC. It yields the protein CASSLVAGGPDEQYF. The full variable domain, its missing parts supplied by reference TRBV5-1 and TRBJ2-7, is KAGVTQTPRYLIKTRGQQVTLSCSPISGHRSVSWYQQTPGQGLQFLFEYFSETQRNKGNFPGRFSGRQFSNSRSEMNVSTLELGDSALYLCASSLVAGGPDEQYFGPGTRLTVT.